This passage covers 24 T cell receptor beta chains from one sample sequenced in a study of cytomegalovirus exposure and HLA in healthy donors. PCR used 60 Vbeta primers and 13 Jbeta primers. Assay used: immunoSEQ multiplex PCR; TCRdb lists only in-frame clones, some missing. The sample consists of approximately 220,000 clones, over 80% of them appearing once. Specimen: PBMCs. The receptors derive from a boy between 2 and 10 years old in good health and CMV-seronegative.

This sequence joins TRBV10-1 and TRBJ2-1; D call uncertain. The CDR3 consists of 15 residues. CDR1 and CDR2 from the germline V gene are WNHNN and SYGVQD (reference sequence). V was pared by 5 bases and J by 0 bases, with 11 bases between. The CDR3 DNA reads as TGCGCCAGCAGTAGGTCGACAAACTCCTACAATGAGCAGTTCTTC. It codes for CASSRSTNSYNEQFF.

The CDR3 sequence: CASSPGQPYEQYF. As DNA, the CDR3 is TGTGCCAGCAGCCCGGGACAACCCTACGAGCAGTACTTC. The V call is TRBV5-5, the J call TRBJ2-7, with a possible D match to TRBD1 (6 bases). The V gene lost 4 bases and the J gene lost 2 bases, with 10 bases spanning the gap. The CDR3 length is 13 residues. The germline CDR1 and CDR2 sequences are SGHKS and YYEKEE (reference sequence).

V is TRBV30 and J is TRBJ1-2, with TRBD1 matching over 10 bases. V lost 0 bases, J lost 6 bases, and 1 base stayed unmatched. The CDR3 loop spans 13 amino acids. The V gene's germline CDR1 is GTSNPN and CDR2 SVGIG (reference sequence). The chain's CDR3 is CAWSVGTGDGYTF. The CDR3, as DNA: TGTGCCTGGAGTGTAGGGACAGGGGATGGCTACACCTTC.

The V and J genes are TRBV27 and TRBJ2-1; the match to TRBD2 covers 10 bases. The germline gives CDR1 MNHEY, CDR2 SMNVEV (reference sequence). The V gene end was trimmed by 7 bases and the J gene end by 6 bases; junction bases not matched to a gene: 9. The CDR3 runs 15 residues. For the CDR3, the DNA is TGTGCCAGCATCCCTGGGACTAGCGCCCTCAATGAGCAGTTCTTC. Its protein is CASIPGTSALNEQFF.

This sequence joins TRBV4-1 and TRBJ1-1; 9 nucleotides line up with TRBD1. Unmatched junction bases numbered 11, after V lost 7 bases and J lost 5 bases. Germline values: CDR1 MGHRA, CDR2 YSYEKL. The CDR3 contains 15 residues. The CDR3 nucleotides are TGCGCCAGCACCCTACGGACAGGGGATTGGACTGAAGCTTTCTTT. It codes for CASTLRTGDWTEAFF.

The chain links TRBV12-5 to TRBJ2-3; TRBD2 is a possible D gene (6 bases). From germline, CDR1 is LGHNT and CDR2 FRNRAP. The CDR3 consists of 14 residues. V lost 7 bases and J lost 3, with 14 bases in between. CDR3 protein: CASAETSITDTQYF. Here the CDR3 DNA reads TGTGCTAGTGCCGAGACTAGTATAACAGATACGCAGTATTTT.

The rearrangement links TRBV7-9 to TRBJ2-7; D is perhaps TRBD2 (5 bases). The CDR3 runs to 14 residues. Germline loops: CDR1 SEHNR, CDR2 FQNEAQ (reference sequence). V dropped 5 bases and J dropped 6 bases, with 17 bases sitting between them. The CDR3 DNA reads as TGTGCCAGCAGCGCCCGAGCCGGGGTAAGCGAGCAGTACTTC. Translating it yields CASSARAGVSEQYF.

This clone has just one count. The chain has TRBV19 and TRBJ2-6; D call uncertain. The CDR3 consists of 14 residues. The V gene's germline CDR1 is LNHDA and CDR2 SQIVND (reference sequence). V was shortened by 8 bases and J by 4 bases, with 12 bases between the two germline ends. The CDR3 here is CASAHEAGANVLTF. DNA of the CDR3: TGTGCCAGTGCCCACGAGGCCGGGGCCAACGTCCTGACTTTC.

This clone was seen only a few times. The chain couples TRBV6-5 to TRBJ1-1; 9 nucleotides line up with TRBD1. CDR1 and CDR2 from the germline V gene are MNHEY and SVGAGI. V lost 5 bases to trimming and J lost 9 bases; unmatched junction nucleotides: 7. CDR3 length: 13 amino acids. CDR3 DNA: TGTGCCAGCAGTGTGGACAGGGGATCACAAGCTTTCTTT. Translating it yields CASSVDRGSQAFF.

This rearrangement joins TRBV6-1 to TRBJ2-5; 10 bases agree with TRBD1. The germline CDR1 and CDR2 sequences are MNHNS and SASEGT. The CDR3 sequence is 13 residues long. The V and J ends lost 4 bases and 11 bases, in that order; junction bases with no gene match: 7. CDR3 sequence reads: CASSGQGAREQYF. In DNA, the CDR3 is TGTGCCAGCAGTGGACAGGGGGCGCGGGAGCAGTACTTC.

In nucleotides, the CDR3 is TGTGCCAGCAGCTGGGACAGGGAAGGGGTTAGGGGTGAGACCCAGTACTTC. It codes for CASSWDREGVRGETQYF. The V call is TRBV5-5, the J call TRBJ2-5; 9 nucleotides line up with TRBD1. This CDR3 is built from 17 residues. Germline values: CDR1 SGHKS, CDR2 YYEKEE (reference sequence). V shed 3 bases and J 5 bases; nucleotides not matched to a gene: 14.

The chain couples TRBV7-9 to TRBJ2-5, with D perhaps matching TRBD2 (6 bases). CDR3 length: 12 amino acids. The V end was cut by 6 bases, the J end by 7 bases, with 12 bases between. In germline, CDR1 is SEHNR, CDR2 FQNEAQ (reference sequence). DNA for the CDR3: TGTGCCAGCAGTCCTAGCGCCGGGACCCAGTACTTC. Translated, it gives CASSPSAGTQYF.

The chain combines TRBV25-1 with TRBJ2-5, with TRBD2 as a possible D gene (5 bases). The ends were cut back, 7 bases at V and 1 base at J, with 7 bases in the middle. Per germline, CDR1 MGHDK and CDR2 SYGVNS. This CDR3 has 12 amino acids. The CDR3 here is CASIGSQETQYF. The CDR3, as DNA: TGTGCCAGCATAGGGAGCCAAGAGACCCAGTACTTC.

This sequence joins TRBV9 and TRBJ1-1, with 7 positions matching TRBD1. The CDR3 spans 15 residues. The germline CDR1 and CDR2 sequences are SGDLS and YYNGEE. Trimming took 3 bases from V and 1 from J; bases not matched to a gene: 6. CDR3 residues: CASSGRSGGNTEAFF. CDR3 in DNA: TGTGCCAGCAGCGGGAGATCAGGGGGGAACACTGAAGCTTTCTTT.

This clone was recorded once. This rearrangement joins TRBV19 to TRBJ2-7; 8 bases align to TRBD1. In germline, CDR1 is LNHDA, CDR2 SQIVND (reference sequence). Trimming took 10 bases from V and 5 from J; bases not matched to a gene: 13. This CDR3 is built from 14 residues. The CDR3 loop is CATRTDRGTDEQYF. The CDR3 DNA reads as TGTGCCACCCGAACAGACAGGGGTACCGACGAGCAGTACTTC.

The chain joins TRBV14 to TRBJ1-1; perhaps TRBD1 as D (5 bases). The germline V gene encodes CDR1 SGHDN and CDR2 FVKESK. This CDR3 is built from 12 residues. The V end was cut by 4 bases, the J end by 6 bases, with 9 bases between. The CDR3 spells CASSLAGAEAFF. The CDR3, as DNA: TGTGCCAGCAGCCTAGCGGGGGCTGAAGCTTTCTTT.

The chain recombines TRBV27 with TRBJ2-1, with 14 bases that match TRBD2. CDR1 and CDR2 (germline): MNHEY, SMNVEV (reference sequence). After removal of 4 bases from V and 6 bases from J, the junction contained 2 bases not matched to a gene. The CDR3 is made up of 15 amino acids. In DNA form, the CDR3 reads TGTGCCAGCAGTTCCGGGACTAGCGGGAGCAATGAGCAGTTCTTC. Translating it yields CASSSGTSGSNEQFF.

This clone was observed once. CDR3: CASSPGTPNSYEQYF. CDR3 coding DNA: TGTGCCAGCAGTCCAGGGACACCGAACTCCTACGAGCAGTACTTC. This chain uses TRBV7-2 with TRBJ2-7; tentatively, D is TRBD1 (6 bases). Germline V gives CDR1 SGHTA, CDR2 FQGNSA. V dropped 6 bases and J dropped 0 bases, with 15 bases sitting between them. The CDR3 totals 15 residues.

This clone was recorded once. The gene calls are TRBV5-1 and TRBJ1-2; D might be TRBD1 (5 bases). The CDR3 loop spans 16 amino acids. Germline CDR1 and CDR2: SGHRS and YFSETQ. The V end was cut by 4 bases, the J end by 7 bases, with 23 bases between. The CDR3 nucleotides read TGCGCCAGCAGCGCAGATGTCCGGGGGGAGGCGAGTGGCTACACCTTC. It is translated as CASSADVRGEASGYTF.

The V and J genes are TRBV6-1 and TRBJ1-5; D might be TRBD1 (6 bases). The germline CDR1 and CDR2 sequences are MNHNS and SASEGT. This CDR3 has 15 residues. Trimming took off 5 bases at V and 6 bases at J, with 17 bases between the two ends. The CDR3 here is CASSPTGREGQPQHF. The CDR3 DNA reads TGTGCCAGCAGTCCAACAGGGAGGGAGGGTCAGCCCCAGCATTTT.

In its sample, this clone was seen a few times. The V call is TRBV5-6, the J call TRBJ2-7; 9 nucleotides line up with TRBD1. The CDR3 length is 16 residues. Germline values: CDR1 SGHDT, CDR2 YYEEEE. After removal of 0 bases from V and 0 bases from J, the junction contained 4 bases not matched to a gene. The CDR3 nucleotides read TGTGCCAGCAGCTTGGCGGGGACAGGGCTCTCCTACGAGCAGTACTTC. It translates to CASSLAGTGLSYEQYF.

The V call is TRBV4-1, the J call TRBJ2-3, with D possibly TRBD2 on 6 matching bases. The V and J ends lost 4 bases and 0 bases respectively, with 14 bases between them. The CDR3 has 16 residues. Germline V CDR1 and CDR2: MGHRA, YSYEKL. In DNA form, the CDR3 reads TGCGCCAGCAGCCGCCTAGGAGCGGGCAGCACAGATACGCAGTATTTT. Translation: CASSRLGAGSTDTQYF.

The chain combines TRBV9 with TRBJ2-5; TRBD1 is a possible D gene (7 bases). With 4 bases removed from V and 2 bases from J, the gap between germline ends came to 15 bases. In germline, CDR1 is SGDLS, CDR2 YYNGEE. The CDR3 is 15 residues long. The chain's CDR3 is CASSLAPGGQETQYF. For the CDR3, the DNA is TGTGCCAGCAGCCTGGCGCCAGGGGGGCAAGAGACCCAGTACTTC.

The V and J genes are TRBV7-9 and TRBJ2-1; TRBD1 matches 7 bases. In germline, CDR1 is SEHNR, CDR2 FQNEAQ (reference sequence). After removal of 5 bases from V and 10 bases from J, the junction contained 17 bases not matched to a gene. This CDR3 is built from 16 residues. The CDR3 DNA follows: TGTGCCAGCAGCCCTCCCAGCAGGGGGATTACCGACGAGCAGTTCTTC. This sequence encodes CASSPPSRGITDEQFF.